This T cell receptor beta chain was sequenced during a study of blood T cells in healthy people across ages. Samples had at least 7 million PBMCs isolated from them. Alongside a J-beta primer mix, a sample-barcoded 5' primer served in a second PCR lasting about 7 to 12 cycles. TCRdb reanalysed the 5' RACE reads using MiXCR and keeps one entry per CDR3 protein. The sample holds about 1.5 million distinct CDR3 sequences, 42% seen once. CDR3 length: 15 residues. Germline loops: CDR1 SNHLY, CDR2 FYNNEI. V was shortened by 3 bases and J by 0 bases, with 9 bases between the two germline ends. This clonotype was obtained from a woman in her late teens or twenties in good health. Sequencing was done on a sample of blood. This chain links TRBV2 with TRBJ2-1; no firm D call. The CDR3, as DNA: TGTGCCAGCAGTGAGCTACGGTCCTCCTACAATGAGCAGTTCTTC. Protein: CASSELRSSYNEQFF.